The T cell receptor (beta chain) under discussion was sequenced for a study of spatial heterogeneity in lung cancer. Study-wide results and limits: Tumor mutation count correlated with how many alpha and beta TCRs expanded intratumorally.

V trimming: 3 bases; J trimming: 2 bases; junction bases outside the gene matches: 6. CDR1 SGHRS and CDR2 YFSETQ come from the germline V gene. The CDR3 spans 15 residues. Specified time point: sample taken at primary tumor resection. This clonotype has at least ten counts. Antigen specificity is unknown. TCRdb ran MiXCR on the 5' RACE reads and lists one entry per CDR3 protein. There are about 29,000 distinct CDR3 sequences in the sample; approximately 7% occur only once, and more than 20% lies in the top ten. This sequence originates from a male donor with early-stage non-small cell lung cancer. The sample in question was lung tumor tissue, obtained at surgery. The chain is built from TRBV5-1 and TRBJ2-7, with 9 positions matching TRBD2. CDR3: CASSSISGGAYEQYF. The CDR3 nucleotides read TGCGCCAGCAGCTCTATTAGCGGGGGAGCCTACGAGCAGTACTTC.